This T cell receptor beta chain was sequenced during a study of blood T cell repertoires in COVID-19. This clone has only a few counts. The length of the CDR3 is 15 residues. J gave up 4 bases and V 6 bases, and 6 bases lay outside the gene matches. The germline V gene has CDR1 MNHEY and CDR2 SVGAGI. Here immunoSEQ multiplex PCR was the method, and the copy in TCRdb shows in-frame clones only, minus some. Here the sample spans 100,000 to 150,000 clones, roughly 90% being singletons. The specimen was peripheral blood. This receptor was identified in a human donor in a cohort sampled during active COVID-19. This sequence joins TRBV6-5 and TRBJ1-2; TRBD1 agrees at 12 bases. The CDR3, as DNA: TGTGCCAGCAGGGCCGGGACAGGGGGCGTCTATGGCTACACCTTC. Translated, it gives CASRAGTGGVYGYTF.